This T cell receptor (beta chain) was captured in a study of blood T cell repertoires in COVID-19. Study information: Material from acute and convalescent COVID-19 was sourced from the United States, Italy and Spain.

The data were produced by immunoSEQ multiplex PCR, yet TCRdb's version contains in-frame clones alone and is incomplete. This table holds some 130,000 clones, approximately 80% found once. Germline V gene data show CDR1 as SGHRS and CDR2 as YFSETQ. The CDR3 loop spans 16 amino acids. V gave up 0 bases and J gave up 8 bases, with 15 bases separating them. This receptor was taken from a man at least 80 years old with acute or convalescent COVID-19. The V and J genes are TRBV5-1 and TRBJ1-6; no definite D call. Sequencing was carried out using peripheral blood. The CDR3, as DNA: TGCGCCAGCAGCTTGGGGGCTTGGGTCGATGATTCACCCCTCCACTTT. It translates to CASSLGAWVDDSPLHF.